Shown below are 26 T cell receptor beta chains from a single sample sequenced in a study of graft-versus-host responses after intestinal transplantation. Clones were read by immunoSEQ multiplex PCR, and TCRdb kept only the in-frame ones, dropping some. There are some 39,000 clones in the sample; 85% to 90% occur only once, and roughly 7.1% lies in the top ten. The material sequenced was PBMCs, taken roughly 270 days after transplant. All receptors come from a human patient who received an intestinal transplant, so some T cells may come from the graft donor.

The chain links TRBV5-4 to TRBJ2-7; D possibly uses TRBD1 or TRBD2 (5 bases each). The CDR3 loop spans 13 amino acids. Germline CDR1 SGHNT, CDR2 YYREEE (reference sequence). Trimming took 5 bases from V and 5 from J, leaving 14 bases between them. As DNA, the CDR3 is TGTGCCAGCAGAAGAGGGGAAGGAGACGAGCAGTACTTC. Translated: CASRRGEGDEQYF.

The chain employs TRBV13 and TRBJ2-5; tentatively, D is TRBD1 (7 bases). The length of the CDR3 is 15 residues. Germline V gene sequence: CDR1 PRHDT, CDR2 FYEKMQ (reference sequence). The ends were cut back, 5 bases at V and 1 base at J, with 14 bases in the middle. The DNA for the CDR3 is TGTGCCAGCAGCCCAGGGGGGCGGATCCAAGAGACCCAGTACTTC. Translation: CASSPGGRIQETQYF.

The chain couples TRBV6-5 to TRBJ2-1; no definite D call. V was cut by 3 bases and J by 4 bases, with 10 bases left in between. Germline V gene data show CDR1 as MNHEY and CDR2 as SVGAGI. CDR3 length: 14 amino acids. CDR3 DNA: TGTGCCAGCAGTTATGCAAACTCTTACAATGAGCAGTTCTTC. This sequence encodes CASSYANSYNEQFF.

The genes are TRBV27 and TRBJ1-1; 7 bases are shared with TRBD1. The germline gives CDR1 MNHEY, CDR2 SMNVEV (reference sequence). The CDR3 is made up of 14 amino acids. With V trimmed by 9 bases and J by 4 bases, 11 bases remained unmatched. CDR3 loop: CASSVSRGSTEAFF. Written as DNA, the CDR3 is TGTGCCAGTTCGGTCTCCAGGGGGTCCACTGAAGCTTTCTTT.

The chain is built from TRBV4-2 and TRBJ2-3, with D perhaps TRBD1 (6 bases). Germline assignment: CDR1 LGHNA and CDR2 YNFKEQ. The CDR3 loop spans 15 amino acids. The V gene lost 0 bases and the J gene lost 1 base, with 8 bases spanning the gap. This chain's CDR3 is CASSQEGHRTDTQYF. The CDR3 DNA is TGTGCCAGCAGCCAAGAGGGACACCGCACAGATACGCAGTATTTT.

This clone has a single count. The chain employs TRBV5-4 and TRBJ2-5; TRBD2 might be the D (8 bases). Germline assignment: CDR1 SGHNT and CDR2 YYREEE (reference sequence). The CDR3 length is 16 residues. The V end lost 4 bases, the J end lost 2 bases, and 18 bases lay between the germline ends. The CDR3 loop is CASSKGGGGIQETQYF. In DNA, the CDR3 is TGTGCCAGCAGCAAAGGGGGCGGGGGGATTCAAGAGACCCAGTACTTC.

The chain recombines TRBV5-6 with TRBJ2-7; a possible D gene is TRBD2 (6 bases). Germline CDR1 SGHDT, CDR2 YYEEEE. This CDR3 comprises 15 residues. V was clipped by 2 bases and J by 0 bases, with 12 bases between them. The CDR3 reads CASSFGGESSYEQYF. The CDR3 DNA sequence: TGTGCCAGCAGCTTCGGCGGGGAAAGCTCCTACGAGCAGTACTTC.

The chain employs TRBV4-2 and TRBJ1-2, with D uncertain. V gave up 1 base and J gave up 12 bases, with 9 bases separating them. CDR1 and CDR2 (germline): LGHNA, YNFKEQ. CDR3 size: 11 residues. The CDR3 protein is CASSQGRGNTF. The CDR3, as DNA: TGTGCCAGCAGCCAAGGTCGGGGTAACACCTTC.

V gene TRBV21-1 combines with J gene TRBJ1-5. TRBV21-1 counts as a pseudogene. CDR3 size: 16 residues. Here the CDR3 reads CASSSPEGDSNQPQHF. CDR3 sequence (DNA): TGTGCCAGCAGCTCACCGGAGGGGGATAGCAATCAGCCCCAGCATTTT.

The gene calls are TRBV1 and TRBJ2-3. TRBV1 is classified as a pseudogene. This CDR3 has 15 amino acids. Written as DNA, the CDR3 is TGCACCAGCAGCTGCGGGGGACAGAGCACAGATACGCAGTATTTT. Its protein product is CTSSCGGQSTDTQYF.

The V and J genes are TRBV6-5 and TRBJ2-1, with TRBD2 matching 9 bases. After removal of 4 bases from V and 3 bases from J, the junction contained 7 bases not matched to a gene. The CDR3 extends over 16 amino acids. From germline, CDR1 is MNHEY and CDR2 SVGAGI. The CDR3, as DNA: TGTGCCAGCAGTTCTAGCTTGCGGGGGGGCTACAATGAGCAGTTCTTC. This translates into CASSSSLRGGYNEQFF.

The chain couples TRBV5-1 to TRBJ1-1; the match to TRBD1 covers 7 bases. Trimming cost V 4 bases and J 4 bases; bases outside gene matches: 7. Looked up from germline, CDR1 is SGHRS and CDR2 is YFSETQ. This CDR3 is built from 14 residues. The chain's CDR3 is CASSHGQGGTEAFF. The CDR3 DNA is TGCGCCAGCAGCCACGGGCAGGGGGGCACTGAAGCTTTCTTT.

CDR3 sequence: CASSQDKDRGNTEAFF. As DNA, the CDR3 is TGCGCCAGCAGCCAAGATAAAGACAGGGGGAACACTGAAGCTTTCTTT. The chain uses TRBV4-3 and TRBJ1-1; 8 bases agree with TRBD1. V dropped 0 bases and J dropped 1; count of bases not matched to a gene: 4. This CDR3 is built from 16 residues. CDR1 and CDR2 (germline): LGHNA, YSLEER.

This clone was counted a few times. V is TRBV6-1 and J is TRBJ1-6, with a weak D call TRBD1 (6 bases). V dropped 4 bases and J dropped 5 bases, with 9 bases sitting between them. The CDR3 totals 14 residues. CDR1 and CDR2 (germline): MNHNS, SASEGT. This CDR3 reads CASSGEGDNSPLHF. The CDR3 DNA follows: TGTGCCAGCAGTGGTGAGGGGGATAATTCACCCCTCCACTTT.

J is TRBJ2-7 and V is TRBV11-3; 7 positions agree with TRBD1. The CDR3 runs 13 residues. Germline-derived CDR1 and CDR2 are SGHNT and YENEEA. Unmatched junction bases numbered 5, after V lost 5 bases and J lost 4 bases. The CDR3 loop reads CASSPGQAYEQYF. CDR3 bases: TGTGCCAGCAGCCCCGGACAGGCATACGAGCAGTACTTC.

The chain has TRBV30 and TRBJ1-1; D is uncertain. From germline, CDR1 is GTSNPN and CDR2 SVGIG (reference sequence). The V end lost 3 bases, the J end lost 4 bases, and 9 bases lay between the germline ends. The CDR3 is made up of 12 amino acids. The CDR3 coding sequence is TGTGCCTGGAGCCGCGCGGTCACTGAAGCTTTCTTT. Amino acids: CAWSRAVTEAFF.

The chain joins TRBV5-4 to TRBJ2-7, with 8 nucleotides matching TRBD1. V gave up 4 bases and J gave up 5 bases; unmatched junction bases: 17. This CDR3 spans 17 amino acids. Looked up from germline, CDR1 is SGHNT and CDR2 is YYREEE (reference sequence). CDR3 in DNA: TGTGCCAGCAGCCCCAACCCGGTCAGGGGGCTATGGGACGAGCAGTACTTC. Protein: CASSPNPVRGLWDEQYF.

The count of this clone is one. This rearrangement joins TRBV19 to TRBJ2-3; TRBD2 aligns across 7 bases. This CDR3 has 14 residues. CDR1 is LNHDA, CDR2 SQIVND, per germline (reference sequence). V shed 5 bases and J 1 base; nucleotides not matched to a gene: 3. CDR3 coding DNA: TGTGCCAGTAGTTCCACTAGCGGCACAGATACGCAGTATTTT. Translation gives CASSSTSGTDTQYF. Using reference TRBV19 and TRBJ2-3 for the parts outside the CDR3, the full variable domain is DGGITQSPKYLFRKEGQNVTLSCEQNLNHDAMYWYRQDPGQGLRLIYYSQIVNDFQKGDIAEGYSVSREKKESFPLTVTSAQKNPTAFYLCASSSTSGTDTQYFGPGTRLTVL.

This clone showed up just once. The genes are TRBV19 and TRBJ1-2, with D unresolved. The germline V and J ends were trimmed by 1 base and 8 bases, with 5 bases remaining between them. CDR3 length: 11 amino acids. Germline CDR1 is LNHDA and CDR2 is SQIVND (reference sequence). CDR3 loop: CASSIGAGYTF. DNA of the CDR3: TGTGCCAGTAGTATAGGAGCGGGCTACACCTTC.

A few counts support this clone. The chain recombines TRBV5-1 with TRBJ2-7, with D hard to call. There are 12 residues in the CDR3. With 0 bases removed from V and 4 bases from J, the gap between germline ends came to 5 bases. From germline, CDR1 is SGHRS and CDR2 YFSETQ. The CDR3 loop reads CASSLGVYEQYF. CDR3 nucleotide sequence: TGCGCCAGCAGCTTGGGGGTGTACGAGCAGTACTTC.

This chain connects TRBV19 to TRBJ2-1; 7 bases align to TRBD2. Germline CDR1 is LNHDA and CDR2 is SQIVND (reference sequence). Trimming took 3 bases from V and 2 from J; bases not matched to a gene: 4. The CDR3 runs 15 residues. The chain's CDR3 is CASSIGRSPYNEQFF. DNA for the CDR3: TGTGCCAGTAGTATCGGGAGGAGTCCCTACAATGAGCAGTTCTTC.

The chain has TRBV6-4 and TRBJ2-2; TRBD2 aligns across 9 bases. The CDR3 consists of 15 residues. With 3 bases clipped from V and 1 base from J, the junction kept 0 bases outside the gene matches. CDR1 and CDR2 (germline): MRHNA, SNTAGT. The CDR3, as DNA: TGTGCCAGCAGTGAGACTAGCGGGAACACCGGGGAGCTGTTTTTT. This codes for CASSETSGNTGELFF.

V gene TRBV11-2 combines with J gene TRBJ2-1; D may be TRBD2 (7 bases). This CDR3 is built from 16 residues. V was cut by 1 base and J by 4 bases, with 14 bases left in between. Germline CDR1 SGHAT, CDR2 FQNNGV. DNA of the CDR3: TGTGCCAGCAGCTTAGTTTCGGGGGGCGTATACAATGAGCAGTTCTTC. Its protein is CASSLVSGGVYNEQFF.

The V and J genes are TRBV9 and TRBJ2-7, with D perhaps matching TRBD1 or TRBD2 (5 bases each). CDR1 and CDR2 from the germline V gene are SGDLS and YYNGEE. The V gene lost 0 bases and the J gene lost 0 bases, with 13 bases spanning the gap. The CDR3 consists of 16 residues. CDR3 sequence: CASSVGDQGTSYEQYF. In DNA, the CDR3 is TGTGCCAGCAGCGTAGGGGATCAAGGGACCTCCTACGAGCAGTACTTC.

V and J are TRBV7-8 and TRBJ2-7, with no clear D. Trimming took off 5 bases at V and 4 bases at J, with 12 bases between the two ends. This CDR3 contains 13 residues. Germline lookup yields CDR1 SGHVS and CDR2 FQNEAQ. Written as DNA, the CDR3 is TGTGCCAGCAGCGCAGACATAGCATACGAGCAGTACTTC. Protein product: CASSADIAYEQYF.

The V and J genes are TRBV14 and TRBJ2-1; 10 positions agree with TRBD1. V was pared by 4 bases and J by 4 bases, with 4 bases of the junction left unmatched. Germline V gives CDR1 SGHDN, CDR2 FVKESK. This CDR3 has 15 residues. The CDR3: CASSPGTGDYNEQFF. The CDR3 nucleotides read TGTGCCAGCAGCCCCGGGACAGGGGATTACAATGAGCAGTTCTTC.